The clone carrying this T cell receptor (beta chain) turned up a few times. Its target is not known. The V gene's germline CDR1 is SGHRS and CDR2 YFSETQ. There are 12 residues in the CDR3. The V end was cut by 2 bases, the J end by 7 bases, with 10 bases between. The data derive from a study of CD8+ T cells in alopecia areata. Study-level information: Patients in the treated group were given tofacitinib by mouth, 5 to 10 mg twice a day. The duration of tofacitinib was 6 to 18 months, with 6 months off drug afterward. General study points: Many expanded lesional clones persisted in scalp and blood during tofacitinib treatment.

cDNA reverse transcribed from extracted RNA served as the sequencing template. Clones were sequenced by immunoSEQ multiplex PCR, and TCRdb holds only the in-frame ones, with some missing. The sample includes more than 200,000 clones, more than 55% of them seen just once. The treatment: oral pan-JAK inhibitor, 5-10 mg twice daily. CD4+ and CD8+ T cells were sorted from PBMCs. The source of this sequence is a human donor with alopecia areata. The chain recombines TRBV5-1 with TRBJ2-7; either TRBD1 or TRBD2 may fit D (5 bases each). The sample consisted of CD4+ T cells sorted from blood, taken around week 42, from a patient treated with tofacitinib. CDR3 in amino acids: CASSFGDVEQYF. As DNA, the CDR3 is TGCGCCAGCAGCTTCGGGGACGTGGAGCAGTACTTC.